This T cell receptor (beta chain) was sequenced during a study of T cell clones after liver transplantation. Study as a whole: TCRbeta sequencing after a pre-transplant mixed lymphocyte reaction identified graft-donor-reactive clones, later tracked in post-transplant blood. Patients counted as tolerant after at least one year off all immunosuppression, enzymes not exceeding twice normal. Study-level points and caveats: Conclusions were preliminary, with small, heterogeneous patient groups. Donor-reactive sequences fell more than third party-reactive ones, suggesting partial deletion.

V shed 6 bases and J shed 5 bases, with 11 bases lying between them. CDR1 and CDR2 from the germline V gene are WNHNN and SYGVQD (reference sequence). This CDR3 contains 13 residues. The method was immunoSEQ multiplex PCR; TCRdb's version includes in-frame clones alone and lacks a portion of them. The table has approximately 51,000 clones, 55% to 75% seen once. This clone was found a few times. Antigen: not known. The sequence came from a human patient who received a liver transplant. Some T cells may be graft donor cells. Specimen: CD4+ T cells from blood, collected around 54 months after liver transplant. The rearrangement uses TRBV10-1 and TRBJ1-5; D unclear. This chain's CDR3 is CASSLGEHQPQHF. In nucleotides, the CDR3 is TGCGCCAGCAGCCTCGGGGAACATCAGCCCCAGCATTTT.